This T cell receptor beta chain was observed in a study of cytomegalovirus exposure and HLA in healthy donors. This CDR3 contains 15 residues. Germline assignment: CDR1 MNHEY and CDR2 SVGAGI. Trimming took 5 bases from V and 7 from J; bases not matched to a gene: 12. It was with 60 Vbeta and 13 Jbeta primers that the PCR ran. Clones were read by immunoSEQ multiplex PCR, and TCRdb kept only the in-frame ones, dropping some. Here the sample spans 150,000 to 200,000 clones, around 84% being singletons. The sample comprised PBMCs. V usage is TRBV6-5 and J usage is TRBJ2-7; 9 bases map to TRBD2. The clonotype originates from a man aged 18 to 30 in good health and CMV-seronegative. CDR3 protein: CASSTIAGARGEQYF. In DNA, the CDR3 is TGTGCCAGCAGTACAATAGCGGGAGCTCGGGGGGAGCAGTACTTC.